This passage covers 22 T cell receptor beta chains from one sample sequenced in a study of siplizumab effects on memory and regulatory T cells. The repertoire was sequenced with immunoSEQ multiplex PCR; TCRdb's copy has only in-frame clones and lacks some. The profile shows about 72,000 clones, about 90% of them singletons. Sequenced sample: CD8+ T cells sorted from blood. Receptor source: a human donor in good health.

This chain uses TRBV19 with TRBJ2-2, with 11 nucleotides matching TRBD2. V shed 6 bases, J shed 1 base, and the junction held 13 bases outside the gene matches. From germline, CDR1 is LNHDA and CDR2 SQIVND (reference sequence). The CDR3 loop spans 19 amino acids. CDR3 sequence: CASRGARTSGRKNTGELFF. CDR3 in DNA: TGTGCCAGTAGGGGGGCTCGGACTAGCGGGCGCAAGAACACCGGGGAGCTGTTTTTT. Filled out from reference TRBV19 and TRBJ2-2, the complete variable domain reads DGGITQSPKYLFRKEGQNVTLSCEQNLNHDAMYWYRQDPGQGLRLIYYSQIVNDFQKGDIAEGYSVSREKKESFPLTVTSAQKNPTAFYLCASRGARTSGRKNTGELFFGEGSRLTVL.

This chain uses TRBV27 with TRBJ2-7, with 13 bases fitting TRBD2. The germline CDR1 and CDR2 sequences are MNHEY and SMNVEV (reference sequence). This CDR3 region has 17 residues. The V and J ends lost 0 bases and 6 bases, in that order; junction bases with no gene match: 8. The chain's CDR3 is CASSLSGLAGAYSEQYF. The DNA of the CDR3 is TGTGCCAGCAGTTTATCAGGACTAGCGGGAGCCTATAGCGAGCAGTACTTC.

V is TRBV4-1 and J is TRBJ2-1, with TRBD1 matching over 10 bases. In germline, CDR1 is MGHRA, CDR2 YSYEKL. The CDR3 is made up of 16 amino acids. Germline trimming cut 1 base from V and 7 bases from J; bases unmatched to any gene: 7. The DNA of the CDR3 is TGCGCCAGCAGCCAAGGCGGGACAGGGGTTATGAATGAGCAGTTCTTC. It specifies CASSQGGTGVMNEQFF.

The rearrangement links TRBV19 to TRBJ2-6; possibly TRBD2 for D (6 bases). Per germline, CDR1 LNHDA and CDR2 SQIVND (reference sequence). Trimming took off 1 base at V and 0 bases at J, with 13 bases between the two ends. The CDR3 is 18 amino acids. In nucleotides, the CDR3 is TGTGCCAGTAGTATAGCACCGGGACTCTTCTCTGGGGCCAACGTCCTGACTTTC. It codes for CASSIAPGLFSGANVLTF.

The rearrangement links TRBV2 to TRBJ2-1, with unresolved D. The CDR3 covers 15 residues. Trimming took off 7 bases at V and 0 bases at J, with 13 bases between the two ends. Germline V gene sequence: CDR1 SNHLY, CDR2 FYNNEI. Written as DNA, the CDR3 is TGTGCCAGCACACTTAGCCCGAGCTCCTACAATGAGCAGTTCTTC. Translation: CASTLSPSSYNEQFF.

The chain links TRBV19 to TRBJ1-6, with D perhaps matching TRBD1 (5 bases). CDR1 and CDR2 from the germline V gene are LNHDA and SQIVND (reference sequence). V was shortened by 9 bases and J by 7 bases, with 10 bases between the two germline ends. The length of the CDR3 is 12 residues. The CDR3 nucleotides are TGTGCCAGCCTTTCAGGGAATTCACCCCTCCACTTT. This gives the protein CASLSGNSPLHF.

V gene TRBV6-5 combines with J gene TRBJ1-5; D not resolved. Germline V gene sequence: CDR1 MNHEY, CDR2 SVGAGI. V lost 0 bases and J 11 bases, leaving 14 bases between the germline ends. This CDR3 comprises 14 residues. CDR3 loop: CASSYSFNPQSQHF. CDR3 bases: TGTGCCAGCAGTTACTCTTTTAATCCACAGTCCCAGCATTTT.

The chain employs TRBV5-4 and TRBJ2-7; maybe TRBD1 (6 bases). The V gene's germline CDR1 is SGHNT and CDR2 YYREEE (reference sequence). CDR3 length equals 14 residues. Trimming shortened V by 4 bases and J by 0 bases, and 11 bases separated the two germline ends. The CDR3, as DNA: TGTGCCAGCAGCGACCGGGACAACTCCTACGAGCAGTACTTC. As protein: CASSDRDNSYEQYF.

The gene calls are TRBV4-1 and TRBJ2-5; TRBD2 matches 9 bases. TRBJ2-7 explains the end of the DNA better; the J call may be wrong. Per germline, CDR1 MGHRA and CDR2 YSYEKL. This CDR3 is built from 18 residues. The CDR3, as DNA: TGCGCCAGCAGCCAAGAAAGCCTCCAGGTAGCGGGAGCCTACGAGCAGTACTTC. It is translated as CASSQESLQVAGAYEQYF.

The chain recombines TRBV6-4 with TRBJ2-1, with D perhaps TRBD2 (7 bases). The germline V gene encodes CDR1 MRHNA and CDR2 SNTAGT. Trimming took off 6 bases at V and 0 bases at J, with 15 bases between the two ends. The length of the CDR3 is 16 residues. For the CDR3, the DNA is TGTGCCAGCAGCGAAGCGGGACATAGCTCCTACAATGAGCAGTTCTTC. Residues: CASSEAGHSSYNEQFF.

The chain couples TRBV27 to TRBJ2-1, with 13 nucleotides matching TRBD2. J was trimmed by 7 bases and V by 3 bases; bases with no gene match: 6. Germline CDR1 MNHEY, CDR2 SMNVEV (reference sequence). CDR3 size: 16 residues. CDR3 nucleotides: TGTGCCAGCAGTTTTCCGGGACTAGCGGGGTTTAATGAGCAGTTCTTC. As protein: CASSFPGLAGFNEQFF.

This clone has a handful of counts. The chain has TRBV7-8 and TRBJ1-1, with TRBD1 as a possible D gene (6 bases). Germline CDR1 SGHVS, CDR2 FQNEAQ. The CDR3 sequence is 12 residues long. V was clipped by 3 bases and J by 12 bases, with 14 bases between them. The CDR3 spells CASSFGGGMTFF. The CDR3 nucleotides read TGTGCCAGCAGCTTCGGGGGCGGCATGACTTTCTTT. Looking up the rest from reference TRBV7-8 and TRBJ1-1 gives the full variable domain: GAGVSQSPRYKVAKRGQDVALRCDPISGHVSLFWYQQALGQGPEFLTYFQNEAQLDKSGLPSDRFFAERPEGSVSTLKIQRTQQEDSAVYLCASSFGGGMTFFGQGTRLTVV.

This chain uses TRBV13 with TRBJ2-2, with 8 bases fitting TRBD1. CDR3 length equals 16 residues. V was clipped by 5 bases and J by 3 bases; unmatched bases: 8. Germline CDR1 is PRHDT and CDR2 is FYEKMQ (reference sequence). The CDR3, as DNA: TGTGCCAGCAGCCCGCCGGACAGGGCGGACACCGGGGAGCTGTTTTTT. It is translated as CASSPPDRADTGELFF.

The genes are TRBV6-5 and TRBJ2-5, with unresolved D. V was pared by 10 bases and J by 1 base, with 13 bases between. The CDR3 has 13 residues. The germline V gene encodes CDR1 MNHEY and CDR2 SVGAGI. Written as DNA, the CDR3 is TGTGCCACCCGCCACCCTCTCCAAGAGACCCAGTACTTC. This codes for CATRHPLQETQYF.

The chain combines TRBV10-3 with TRBJ1-5; the D is unclear. Germline-derived CDR1 and CDR2 are ENHRY and SYGVKD. The CDR3 covers 13 residues. Trimming removed 4 bases at V and 0 bases at J, with 4 bases between. The CDR3 DNA reads as TGTGCCATCAGTGCGTCTAGCAATCAGCCCCAGCATTTT. Translation: CAISASSNQPQHF.

The chain carries TRBV4-1 and TRBJ2-5, with D unresolved. This CDR3 is 15 amino acids long. Trimming stripped 0 bases from V and 2 bases from J, with 10 bases between. Germline values: CDR1 MGHRA, CDR2 YSYEKL. The CDR3 DNA sequence: TGCGCCAGCAGCCAAGATCCAGCGTATCAAGAGACCCAGTACTTC. It is translated as CASSQDPAYQETQYF.

The chain has TRBV28 and TRBJ2-3; D may be TRBD1 (5 bases). Trimming pared 4 bases from V and 4 bases from J, leaving 18 bases between. Germline V CDR1 and CDR2: MDHEN, SYDVKM. The CDR3 loop spans 16 amino acids. CDR3: CASSSYLTVLSDTQYF. The CDR3 nucleotides read TGTGCCAGCAGTTCCTATTTGACAGTCTTGTCAGATACGCAGTATTTT.

This chain connects TRBV19 to TRBJ1-2; 8 bases are a match to TRBD1. V was clipped by 2 bases and J by 10 bases; unmatched bases: 12. CDR1 is LNHDA and CDR2 is SQIVND in the germline V gene (reference sequence). This CDR3 comprises 15 residues. The CDR3 here is CASSITSMGQAYYTF. In DNA form, the CDR3 reads TGTGCCAGTAGTATAACTTCCATGGGACAGGCTTACTACACCTTC.

The chain combines TRBV7-9 with TRBJ2-7, with D possibly being TRBD1 (5 bases). Germline loops: CDR1 SEHNR, CDR2 FQNEAQ (reference sequence). Trimming left V 3 bases short and J 1 base short, with 10 bases between. The CDR3 extends over 14 amino acids. The CDR3 sequence: CASSFQQESYEQYF. The CDR3, as DNA: TGTGCCAGCAGCTTTCAACAGGAATCCTACGAGCAGTACTTC.

This chain links TRBV5-8 with TRBJ2-7; tentative D call: TRBD1 (6 bases). This CDR3 region has 13 residues. Trimming cost V 2 bases and J 4 bases, with 10 bases left between them. Germline V CDR1 and CDR2: SGHTS, YDEGEE. The CDR3 nucleotides read TGTGCCAGCAGCTTCAGGGGCGAGTACGAGCAGTACTTC. This codes for CASSFRGEYEQYF.

V and J are TRBV6-4 and TRBJ1-5, with D possibly being TRBD1 (6 bases). In germline, CDR1 is MRHNA, CDR2 SNTAGT. This CDR3 contains 17 residues. Trimming stripped 7 bases from V and 5 bases from J, with 24 bases between. This CDR3 is CASIPRRRGTCDQPQHF. The CDR3, as DNA: TGTGCCAGCATCCCCAGAAGGAGGGGGACTTGCGATCAGCCCCAGCATTTT.

V usage is TRBV5-1 and J usage is TRBJ1-6, with 7 bases that match TRBD1. CDR1 and CDR2 from the germline V gene are SGHRS and YFSETQ. Losses at the gene ends were 3 bases for V and 10 bases for J; bases not matched to a gene: 7. The CDR3 is 14 residues long. The CDR3 region has the DNA TGCGCCAGCAGCTATGACAGGGTCGGATCACCCCTCCACTTT. Translation: CASSYDRVGSPLHF. The full variable domain, completed using reference TRBV5-1 and TRBJ1-6, is KAGVTQTPRYLIKTRGQQVTLSCSPISGHRSVSWYQQTPGQGLQFLFEYFSETQRNKGNFPGRFSGRQFSNSRSEMNVSTLELGDSALYLCASSYDRVGSPLHFGNGTRLTVT.